This T cell receptor beta chain appears in the sequencing data of a study of blood T cell repertoires in COVID-19. Turning to the study itself: The United States, Italy and Spain supplied acute and convalescent COVID-19 samples. Sample material is recorded as cDNA or gDNA derived from T cells, B-cell-depleted T cells, or PBMCs.

This clone occurred many times. Authors' analysis steps: The authors estimated nucleated cell counts from reference gene primer amplification. TCRdb's copy holds only in-frame clones and misses some; the assay was immunoSEQ multiplex PCR. V, J and clone size were drawn from that table, and D and trimming were deduced from the DNA. The profile shows 63,000 or so clones, about 81% of them singletons. This receptor was obtained from a human donor in a cohort sampled during active COVID-19. Sequencing was performed on peripheral blood.

The CDR3 reads CATSGRQTGSPLHF. CDR3 nucleotide sequence: TGTGCCACCAGCGGACGACAGACGGGTTCACCCCTCCACTTT. The chain has TRBV15 and TRBJ1-6; a weak D match, TRBD1 (5 bases). CDR1 is LNHNV and CDR2 is YYDKDF in the germline V gene (reference sequence). V lost 5 bases, J lost 9 bases, and 14 bases lay in between. The CDR3 extends over 14 amino acids. The entire variable domain, with the rest obtained from reference TRBV15 and TRBJ1-6, is as follows: DAMVIQNPRYQVTQFGKPVTLSCSQTLNHNVMYWYQQKSSQAPKLLFHYYDKDFNNEADTPDNFQSRRPNTSFCFLDIRSPGLGDTAMYLCATSGRQTGSPLHFGNGTRLTVT.